Listed below are T cell receptor beta chains from one sample, sequenced in a study of shared clonotypes between healthy human individuals. Clones were sequenced by immunoSEQ multiplex PCR, and TCRdb holds only the in-frame ones, with some missing. This table holds fewer than 850,000 clones, roughly 88% found once. The sequenced sample consisted of memory CD8+ T cells from PBMCs. These receptors all stem from a man younger than 30 in good health. Some clones in this sample may be carry-over from other donors' samples. Both conserved end residues are part of each CDR3. A D gene is named only where the DNA matches it firmly. For some rows the clone size is stated as once, few or many, or as a class when expanded; others skip it.

j_gene | v_gene | d_gene | len | abundance | CDR3aa | CDR3nt
TRBJ2-1 | TRBV4-1 | TRBD2 | 16 | - | CASSQFLAGGHNEQFF | TGCGCCAGCAGCCAATTTCTAGCGGGAGGTCACAATGAGCAGTTCTTC
TRBJ2-1 | TRBV27 | - | 17 | - | CASSLPSGANDLNEQFF | TGTGCCAGCAGTTTACCGTCCGGGGCCAACGATCTCAATGAGCAGTTCTTC
TRBJ2-7 | TRBV29-1 | - | 16 | - | CSVEGGTGDPTYEQYF | TGCAGCGTTGAAGGGGGGACCGGGGACCCTACCTACGAGCAGTACTTC
TRBJ1-2 | TRBV4-3 | - | 16 | - | CASSQDLNGRSYGYTF | TGCGCCAGCAGCCAAGATCTCAATGGGCGATCTTATGGCTACACCTTC
TRBJ1-6 | TRBV7-9 | - | 15 | - | CASSWFAEVNSPLHF | TGTGCCAGCAGCTGGTTTGCAGAGGTTAATTCACCCCTCCACTTT
TRBJ1-5 | TRBV27 | - | 15 | once | CASSQRNRGNQPQHF | TGTGCCAGCAGTCAGCGAAACAGAGGCAATCAGCCCCAGCATTTT
TRBJ1-4 | TRBV19 | TRBD1 | 14 | once | CASSSGTGFEKLFF | TGTGCCAGTAGTTCCGGGACAGGGTTTGAAAAACTGTTTTTT
TRBJ2-7 | TRBV19 | TRBD2 | 15 | - | CASSPLLAGFYEQYF | TGTGCCAGTAGTCCATTACTAGCGGGGTTCTACGAGCAGTACTTC
TRBJ2-2 | TRBV9 | TRBD1 | 14 | - | CASSETRGHGELFF | TGTGCCAGCAGCGAGACCAGGGGGCACGGGGAGCTGTTTTTT
TRBJ2-1 | TRBV28 | - | 13 | - | CASSPPDWDEQFF | TGTGCCAGCAGTCCCCCGGATTGGGATGAGCAGTTCTTC
TRBJ1-2 | TRBV23-1 | - | 14 | once | CASRGTLRTYGYTF | TGCGCCAGCAGAGGGACTCTCAGAACGTATGGCTACACCTTC
TRBJ1-2 | TRBV10-3 | - | 13 | once | CAITSQGNYGYTF | TGTGCCATCACGTCACAGGGCAACTATGGCTACACCTTC
TRBJ2-1 | TRBV4-1 | - | 18 | - | CASSQDPFYGSSYNEQFF | TGCGCCAGCAGCCAAGATCCCTTTTACGGGAGCTCCTACAATGAGCAGTTCTTC
TRBJ1-1 | TRBV27 | - | 14 | once | CASSPWDLNTEAFF | TGTGCCAGCAGTCCTTGGGACCTAAACACTGAAGCTTTCTTT
TRBJ2-7 | TRBV11-2 | - | 15 | - | CASSGRGDTLIEQYF | TGTGCCAGCAGCGGTCGCGGGGACACCCTTATCGAGCAGTACTTC
TRBJ2-3 | TRBV7-3 | - | 15 | - | CASSFGVGGTDTQYF | TGTGCCAGCAGCTTTGGGGTAGGAGGCACAGATACGCAGTATTTT
TRBJ2-1 | TRBV7-9 | - | 17 | - | CASTFPQTGTPNNEQFF | TGTGCCAGCACTTTTCCACAAACGGGCACCCCTAACAATGAGCAGTTCTTC
TRBJ1-2 | TRBV5-3 | - | 14 | - | CARSLGGPFYGYTF | TGTGCCAGAAGCTTGGGGGGACCCTTCTATGGCTACACCTTC
TRBJ2-7 | TRBV18 | TRBD2 | 18 | - | CASSPLKASGHSSYEQYF | TGTGCCAGCTCACCACTGAAGGCTAGCGGGCACAGCTCCTACGAGCAGTACTTC
TRBJ2-1 | TRBV19 | TRBD2 | 16 | once | CASIRTSGDSYNEQFF | TGTGCCAGTATCCGGACTAGCGGGGACTCCTACAATGAGCAGTTCTTC
TRBJ2-2 | TRBV28 | - | 13 | - | CASTDTPGGELFF | TGTGCCAGCACGGACACACCTGGTGGGGAGCTGTTTTTT
TRBJ1-1 | TRBV5-1 | TRBD1 | 19 | - | CASSLAFWGTGEGGTEAFF | TGCGCCAGCAGCTTGGCTTTCTGGGGGACAGGGGAAGGAGGCACTGAAGCTTTCTTT
TRBJ1-2 | TRBV28 | - | 11 | - | CASSSGSGYTF | TGTGCCAGCAGCTCAGGCAGTGGCTACACCTTC
TRBJ1-2 | TRBV9 | TRBD1 | 13 | - | CASSSGGPNGYTF | TGTGCCAGCAGCTCAGGGGGTCCCAATGGCTACACCTTC
TRBJ1-2 | TRBV27 | - | 11 | once | CASRGGSGYTF | TGTGCCAGCAGGGGGGGGAGCGGCTACACCTTC
TRBJ2-1 | TRBV27 | TRBD2 | 21 | - | CASSLPHGLAGGDRSYNEQFF | TGTGCCAGCAGTTTACCCCACGGACTAGCGGGAGGGGACCGCTCCTACAATGAGCAGTTCTTC
TRBJ2-3 | TRBV4-1 | - | 13 | - | CASSHRTPKVEYF | TGCGCCAGCAGCCACCGGACCCCTAAAGTGGAGTATTTT
TRBJ1-1 | TRBV27 | TRBD1 | 11 | - | CASGTASGAFF | TGTGCCAGCGGGACAGCCTCTGGAGCTTTCTTT
TRBJ1-5 | TRBV28 | - | 12 | - | CASRDWGQPQHF | TGTGCCAGTCGGGATTGGGGTCAGCCCCAGCATTTT
TRBJ2-5 | TRBV19 | - | 13 | - | CASGLPRGETQYF | TGTGCCAGTGGCCTTCCTAGGGGGGAGACCCAGTACTTC
TRBJ2-7 | TRBV27 | - | 14 | - | CASSLRGVQREQYF | TGTGCCAGCAGTTTAAGGGGGGTCCAAAGGGAGCAGTACTTC
TRBJ1-3 | TRBV11-1 | - | 15 | - | CASSLFRGSGNTIYF | TGTGCCAGCAGCTTATTTCGGGGATCTGGAAACACCATATATTTT
TRBJ2-2 | TRBV28 | - | 14 | - | CASNPAGATGELFF | TGTGCCAGCAATCCGGCAGGAGCTACCGGGGAGCTGTTTTTT